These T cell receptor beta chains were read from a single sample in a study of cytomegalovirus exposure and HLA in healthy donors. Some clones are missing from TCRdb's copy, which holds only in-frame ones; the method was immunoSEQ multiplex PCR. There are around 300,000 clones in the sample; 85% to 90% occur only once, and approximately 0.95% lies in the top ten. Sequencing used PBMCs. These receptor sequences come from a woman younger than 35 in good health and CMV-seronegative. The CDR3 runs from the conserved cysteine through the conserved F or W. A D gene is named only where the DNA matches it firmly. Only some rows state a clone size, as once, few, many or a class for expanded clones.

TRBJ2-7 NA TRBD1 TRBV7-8 CASSLVIRDRDEQYF TGTGCCAGCAGCTTAGTGATCCGGGACAGGGACGAGCAGTACTTC
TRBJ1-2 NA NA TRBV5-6 CASSLGRVGGYTF TGTGCCAGCAGCTTGGGGAGGGTCGGCGGCTACACCTTC
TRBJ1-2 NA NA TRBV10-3 CAISESTGLSNYGYTF TGTGCCATCAGTGAGTCAACAGGGTTATCCAACTATGGCTACACCTTC
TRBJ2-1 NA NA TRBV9 CASSLTFIADSYNEQFF TGTGCCAGCAGCCTCACCTTTATAGCGGACTCCTACAATGAGCAGTTCTTC
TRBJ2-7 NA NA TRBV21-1 CASSRGELREPLYEQYF TGTGCCAGCAGCCGGGGGGAACTCAGGGAACCTCTCTACGAGCAGTACTTC
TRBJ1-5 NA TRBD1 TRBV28 CASSPTGLGNQPQHF TGTGCCAGCAGTCCGACAGGGCTGGGCAATCAGCCCCAGCATTTT
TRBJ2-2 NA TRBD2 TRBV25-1 CASSPTGLAENTGELFF TGTGCCAGCAGTCCTACTGGACTAGCGGAGAACACCGGGGAGCTGTTTTTT
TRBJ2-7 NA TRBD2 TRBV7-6 CASSSRGLGDYEQYF TGTGCCAGCAGTAGTAGGGGACTAGGAGACTACGAGCAGTACTTC
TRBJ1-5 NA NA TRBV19 CASSFPLNQPQHF TGTGCCAGTAGTTTCCCCTTAAATCAGCCCCAGCATTTT
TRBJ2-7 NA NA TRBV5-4 CASSLPGQPSEQYF TGTGCCAGCAGCTTGCCAGGGCAACCAAGCGAGCAGTACTTC
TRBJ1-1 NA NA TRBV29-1 CSVLGLWAEAFF TGCAGCGTCCTGGGACTCTGGGCTGAAGCTTTCTTT
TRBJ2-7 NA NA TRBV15 CATSRAGSSVLDSYEQYF TGTGCCACCAGCAGAGCGGGATCCAGCGTACTTGACTCCTACGAGCAGTACTTC
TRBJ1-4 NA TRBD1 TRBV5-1 CASSLTRGQTNEKLFF TGCGCCAGCAGTTTAACCAGGGGGCAAACTAATGAAAAACTGTTTTTT
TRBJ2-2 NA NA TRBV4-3 CASSQTIAAANTGELFF TGCGCCAGCAGCCAAACTATAGCGGCCGCGAACACCGGGGAGCTGTTTTTT
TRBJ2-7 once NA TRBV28 CASSPGMYYEQYF TGTGCCAGCAGCCCGGGAATGTACTACGAGCAGTACTTC
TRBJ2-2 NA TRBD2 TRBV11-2 CASSSLAGGNTGELFF TGTGCCAGCAGCTCCTTAGCGGGAGGGAACACCGGGGAGCTGTTTTTT
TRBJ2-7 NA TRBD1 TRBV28 CASSSLGTGIYEQYF TGTGCCAGCAGTTCGCTAGGGACAGGGATCTACGAGCAGTACTTC
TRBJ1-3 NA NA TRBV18 CASTPIADSYGNTIYF TGTGCCAGCACCCCGATCGCGGATTCATATGGAAACACCATATATTTT
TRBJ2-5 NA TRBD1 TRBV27 CASSPGTGGRQTQYF TGTGCCAGCAGTCCTGGGACAGGGGGGAGGCAGACCCAGTACTTC
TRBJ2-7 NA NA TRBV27 CASSPRSSYEQYF TGTGCCAGCAGTCCTAGGAGCTCCTACGAGCAGTACTTC
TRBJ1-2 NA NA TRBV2 CASSRRDYGYTF TGTGCCAGCAGTCGGAGGGACTATGGCTACACCTTC
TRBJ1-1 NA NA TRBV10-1 CASRVQVNTEAFF TGCGCCAGCCGTGTACAGGTGAACACTGAAGCTTTCTTT
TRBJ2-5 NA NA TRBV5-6 CASSLGSETQYF TGTGCCAGCAGCTTGGGTTCGGAGACCCAGTACTTC
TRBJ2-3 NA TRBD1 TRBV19 CASSVQGDTQYF TGTGCCAGTAGTGTACAGGGGGATACGCAGTATTTT
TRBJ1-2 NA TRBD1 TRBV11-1 CASSSGQGSYGYTF TGTGCCAGCAGTTCGGGACAGGGATCATATGGCTACACCTTC
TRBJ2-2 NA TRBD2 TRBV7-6 CASALGLAGTGELFF TGTGCCTCCGCGCTGGGACTAGCGGGCACCGGGGAGCTGTTTTTT
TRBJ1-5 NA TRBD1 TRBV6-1 CASRGQGLNQPQHF TGTGCCAGCAGGGGACAGGGACTCAATCAGCCCCAGCATTTT
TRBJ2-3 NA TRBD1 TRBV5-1 CASSSWDRGLATQYF TGCGCCAGCAGCTCATGGGACAGGGGCTTGGCTACGCAGTATTTT
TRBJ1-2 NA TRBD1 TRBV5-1 CASSLGGRGRSVGYTF TGCGCCAGCAGCTTGGGCGGCAGGGGGCGCAGTGTTGGCTACACCTTC
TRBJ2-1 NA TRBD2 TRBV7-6 CASSLVAGTIYNEQFF TGTGCCAGCAGCCTAGTAGCGGGCACGATCTACAATGAGCAGTTCTTC
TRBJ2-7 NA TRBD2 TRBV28 CASSPRAASGAYEQYF TGTGCCAGCAGTCCTCGCGCGGCTAGCGGGGCCTACGAGCAGTACTTC
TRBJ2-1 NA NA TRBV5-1 CASSPLRGDNNEQFF TGCGCCAGCAGCCCCCTTAGAGGGGACAACAATGAGCAGTTCTTC
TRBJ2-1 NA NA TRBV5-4 CASSSRWGESWNEQFF TGTGCCAGCAGCTCTAGGTGGGGGGAGTCATGGAATGAGCAGTTCTTC
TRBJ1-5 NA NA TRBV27 CASSPLRGNQPQHF TGTGCCAGCAGTCCCCTTCGCGGGAATCAGCCCCAGCATTTT
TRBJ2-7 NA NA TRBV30 CAWTQGSSEQYF TGTGCCTGGACCCAGGGGTCAAGCGAGCAGTACTTC
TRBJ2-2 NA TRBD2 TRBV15 CATSRNGAGLTGELFF TGTGCCACCAGCAGAAATGGAGCGGGACTCACCGGGGAGCTGTTTTTT
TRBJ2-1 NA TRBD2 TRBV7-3 CASSFRTSRSGEQFF TGTGCCAGCAGCTTTAGGACTAGCCGCAGCGGGGAGCAGTTCTTC
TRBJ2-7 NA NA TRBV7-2 CASSYSSYEQYF TGTGCCAGCAGCTACTCCTCCTACGAGCAGTACTTC
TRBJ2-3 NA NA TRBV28 CASSHTDTQYF TGTGCCAGCAGCCACACAGATACGCAGTATTTT
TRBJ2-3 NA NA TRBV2 CASRVAVSTDTQYF TGTGCCAGCCGGGTTGCGGTTAGCACAGATACGCAGTATTTT
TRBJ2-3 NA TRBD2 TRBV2 CASKREGPGDTQYF TGTGCCAGCAAGCGGGAGGGCCCCGGAGATACGCAGTATTTT
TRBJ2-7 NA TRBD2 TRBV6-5 CASSYSILAGGREQYF TGTGCCAGCAGTTACTCGATTCTAGCGGGAGGACGGGAGCAGTACTTC
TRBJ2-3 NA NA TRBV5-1 CASSSRMPTDTQYF TGCGCCAGCAGCAGCAGGATGCCCACAGATACGCAGTATTTT
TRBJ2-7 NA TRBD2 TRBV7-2 CASSSTSGRTYEQYF TGTGCCAGCAGTTCAACTAGCGGGAGGACCTACGAGCAGTACTTC
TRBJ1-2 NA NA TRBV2 CASSEGRGVGGYTF TGTGCCAGCAGTGAAGGCAGGGGCGTAGGAGGCTACACCTTC
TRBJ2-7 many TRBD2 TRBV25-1 CASSEGGGAGLLDEQYF TGTGCCAGCAGTGAAGGGGGAGGAGCGGGACTTCTCGACGAGCAGTACTTC
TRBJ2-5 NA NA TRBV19 CASSDRDTETQYF TGTGCCAGTAGTGACCGGGATACCGAGACCCAGTACTTC
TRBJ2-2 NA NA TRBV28 CASIPGTGELFF TGTGCCAGCATCCCGGGAACCGGGGAGCTGTTTTTT
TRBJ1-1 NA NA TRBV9 CASSAARGKRTEAFF TGTGCCAGCAGCGCCGCCAGGGGTAAAAGGACTGAAGCTTTCTTT
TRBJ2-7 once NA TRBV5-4 CASSLPRGTLDEQYF TGTGCCAGCAGCTTGCCCAGGGGAACTCTTGACGAGCAGTACTTC
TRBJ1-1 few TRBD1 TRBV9 CASSEDYRGSNTEAFF TGTGCCAGCAGCGAGGATTACAGGGGATCTAACACTGAAGCTTTCTTT
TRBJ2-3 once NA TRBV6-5 CASSSQRLTSTDTQYF TGTGCCAGCAGTTCGCAGCGGTTAACTAGCACAGATACGCAGTATTTT
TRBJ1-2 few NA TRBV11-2 CASSLGRAGYTF TGTGCCAGCAGCCTAGGGCGGGCGGGCTACACCTTC
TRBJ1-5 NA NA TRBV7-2 CASSLVPPGLGNQPQHF TGTGCCAGCAGCTTAGTCCCCCCCGGGTTGGGCAATCAGCCCCAGCATTTT
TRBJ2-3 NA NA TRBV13 CASSLRGGDTQYF TGTGCCAGCAGCTTGAGGGGGGGGGATACGCAGTATTTT